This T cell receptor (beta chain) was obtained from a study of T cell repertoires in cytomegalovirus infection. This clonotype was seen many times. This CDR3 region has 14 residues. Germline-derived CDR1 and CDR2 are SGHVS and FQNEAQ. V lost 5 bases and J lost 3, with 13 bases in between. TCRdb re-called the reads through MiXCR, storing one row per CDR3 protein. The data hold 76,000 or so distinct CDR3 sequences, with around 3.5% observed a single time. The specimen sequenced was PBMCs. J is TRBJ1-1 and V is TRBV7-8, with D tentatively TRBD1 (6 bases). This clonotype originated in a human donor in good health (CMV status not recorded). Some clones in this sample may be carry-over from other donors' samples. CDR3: CASSPGARDTEAFF. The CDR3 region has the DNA TGTGCCAGCAGCCCGGGGGCTAGGGACACTGAAGCTTTCTTT. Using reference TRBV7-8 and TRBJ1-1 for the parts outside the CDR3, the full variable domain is GAGVSQSPRYKVAKRGQDVALRCDPISGHVSLFWYQQALGQGPEFLTYFQNEAQLDKSGLPSDRFFAERPEGSVSTLKIQRTQQEDSAVYLCASSPGARDTEAFFGQGTRLTVV.